A single sample is the source of the 3 T cell receptor beta chains below, sequenced in a study of blood T cell repertoires in COVID-19. Repertoires were generated with immunoSEQ multiplex PCR, while TCRdb's copy carries only in-frame clones and drops some. This sample yields approximately 160,000 clones, of which roughly 87% are seen a single time; 7% to 7.5% belongs to the top ten. What was sequenced was PBMCs or T cells enriched from blood (not recorded which). These receptors originate from a woman in her forties or fifties who had recovered from COVID-19.

The V gene is TRBV19, the J gene TRBJ1-1, with 8 nucleotides matching TRBD1. V dropped 4 bases and J dropped 0; count of bases not matched to a gene: 10. From germline, CDR1 is LNHDA and CDR2 SQIVND (reference sequence). The CDR3 extends over 17 amino acids. In DNA, the CDR3 is TGTGCCAGTAGTAGAGGGACAGGCCGGGGGTTGAACACTGAAGCTTTCTTT. Translating gives CASSRGTGRGLNTEAFF.

The chain is built from TRBV18 and TRBJ1-2; no reliable D call. The CDR3 runs to 11 residues. Trimming cost V 3 bases and J 8 bases, with 7 bases left between them. From germline, CDR1 is KGHSH and CDR2 LQKENI. DNA of the CDR3: TGTGCCAGCTCACCGGCGGGAGGCTACACCTTC. This sequence encodes CASSPAGGYTF.

The J gene is TRBJ2-5, the V gene TRBV11-2, with D possibly TRBD2 on 6 matching bases. From germline, CDR1 is SGHAT and CDR2 FQNNGV. The CDR3 spans 14 residues. Trimming shortened V by 1 base and J by 5 bases, and 11 bases separated the two germline ends. In DNA, the CDR3 is TGTGCCAGCAGCTTAGTTGCACTAGCCGAGACCCAGTACTTC. This translates into CASSLVALAETQYF.